Listed below are T cell receptor beta chains from one sample, sequenced in a study of blood T cell repertoires in COVID-19. Here immunoSEQ multiplex PCR was the method, and the copy in TCRdb shows in-frame clones only, minus some. The table includes 120,000 or so clones, 88% detected once. The sample was peripheral blood. The receptors shown here come from a human donor in a cohort sampled during active COVID-19. Both conserved end residues are part of each CDR3. The order of the fields is D gene, V gene, clone size, J gene, CDR3 DNA, CDR3 protein. D genes are given only for firm matches. Size is omitted from some rows. Given values are once, few, many or a class for expanded clones.

D: .
V: TRBV24-1
size: .
J: TRBJ1-2
DNA: TGTGCCACCAGTCGACAGGAGGACTATGGCTACACCTTC
CDR3: CATSRQEDYGYTF

D: TRBD2
V: TRBV25-1
size: once
J: TRBJ2-7
DNA: TGTGCCAGCAGTGAATATAAGGGATCGAGCGGGATAGGGTACGAGCAGTACTTC
CDR3: CASSEYKGSSGIGYEQYF

D: TRBD2
V: TRBV7-9
size: .
J: TRBJ2-5
DNA: TGTGCCAGCAGCCTACCGGGACTACGAAGGGAGACCCAGTACTTC
CDR3: CASSLPGLRRETQYF

D: .
V: TRBV6-5
size: .
J: TRBJ1-6
DNA: TGTGCCAGCAGTACCAACAGCCATTCACCCCTCCACTTT
CDR3: CASSTNSHSPLHF

D: TRBD2
V: TRBV5-5
size: .
J: TRBJ2-7
DNA: TGTGCCAGCAGCAGGGGACTAGCCTACGAGCAGTACTTC
CDR3: CASSRGLAYEQYF

D: .
V: TRBV5-1
size: .
J: TRBJ2-5
DNA: TGCGCCAGCAGCGAGCAGACAGGTTTGACAGAGACCCAGTACTTC
CDR3: CASSEQTGLTETQYF

D: .
V: TRBV28
size: .
J: TRBJ2-1
DNA: TGTGCCAGCAGTCCTCAGGGGCTTTTAAAGAATGAGCAGTTCTTC
CDR3: CASSPQGLLKNEQFF

D: TRBD2
V: TRBV5-4
size: .
J: TRBJ2-5
DNA: TGTGCCAGCAGCTTGGTGGGGGGGCAAGAGACCCAGTACTTC
CDR3: CASSLVGGQETQYF

D: TRBD2
V: TRBV27
size: .
J: TRBJ2-7
DNA: TGTGCCAGCAGCCCCGGGGGGGGCAGCGAGCAGTACTTC
CDR3: CASSPGGGSEQYF

D: TRBD1
V: TRBV7-2
size: .
J: TRBJ1-6
DNA: TGTGCCAGCAGCTTAGACAGGGGAAGAATTTACTCCTATAATTCACCCCTCCACTTT
CDR3: CASSLDRGRIYSYNSPLHF

D: TRBD2
V: TRBV11-2
size: .
J: TRBJ2-3
DNA: TGTGCCAGCAGCCCCCGTAGCGGGAGGGCCCACACAGATACGCAGTATTTT
CDR3: CASSPRSGRAHTDTQYF

D: .
V: TRBV21-1
size: .
J: TRBJ1-5
DNA: TGTGCCAGCAGCAAAAGGTCCCCAGGGACACCCAGCAATCAGCCCCAGCATTTT
CDR3: CASSKRSPGTPSNQPQHF

D: TRBD1
V: TRBV5-5
size: .
J: TRBJ1-1
DNA: TGTGCCAGCAGCTTATTAGCCAGGGGGACTGAAGCTTTCTTT
CDR3: CASSLLARGTEAFF

D: .
V: TRBV12-3/TRBV12-4
size: .
J: TRBJ2-7
DNA: TGTGCCAGCAGTTTCCAGGATCCCTACGAGCAGTACTTC
CDR3: CASSFQDPYEQYF

D: TRBD1
V: TRBV6-4
size: .
J: TRBJ1-5
DNA: TGTGCCAGCAGTGACAGGCGGGGACAGGTTTATCAGCCCCAGCATTTT
CDR3: CASSDRRGQVYQPQHF

D: .
V: TRBV7-9
size: few
J: TRBJ1-1
DNA: TGTGCCAGCAGCTCCACCCCGGGACTAACGAACACTGAAGCTTTCTTT
CDR3: CASSSTPGLTNTEAFF

D: .
V: TRBV5-6
size: medium-sized
J: TRBJ1-2
DNA: TGTGCCAGCAGCTCTCCTCGTGGCTACACCTTC
CDR3: CASSSPRGYTF

D: TRBD1
V: TRBV23-1
size: .
J: TRBJ1-4
DNA: TGCGCCAGCAGTCAATCCTCAATGATCCGGGACAGGGGCGATGGACTGTTTTTT
CDR3: CASSQSSMIRDRGDGLFF

D: .
V: TRBV5-6
size: medium-sized
J: TRBJ2-7
DNA: TGTGCCAGCAGCGGTTACGGTGCCTACGAGCAGTACTTC
CDR3: CASSGYGAYEQYF

D: .
V: TRBV10-2
size: few
J: TRBJ2-5
DNA: TGCGCCACCCGGCGGGATCGTTCAGAGACCCAGTACTTC
CDR3: CATRRDRSETQYF

D: TRBD2
V: TRBV12-5
size: .
J: TRBJ2-1
DNA: TGTGCTAGTGGTCTCGGGAGCAGCGGGACCCATGAGCAGTTCTTC
CDR3: CASGLGSSGTHEQFF

D: .
V: TRBV10-1
size: .
J: TRBJ2-5
DNA: TGCGCCAGCAGTGAGTCGAGGGCCGCGGGGGAGACCCAGTACTTC
CDR3: CASSESRAAGETQYF

D: TRBD1
V: TRBV5-5
size: .
J: TRBJ2-1
DNA: TGTGCCAGCAGCTTGGTCTGGGTCCAGGGGGCTTATGAGCAGTTCTTC
CDR3: CASSLVWVQGAYEQFF

D: .
V: TRBV29-1
size: .
J: TRBJ2-3
DNA: TGCAGCGTTGAAGTGGTGGGAGCAACAGATACGCAGTATTTT
CDR3: CSVEVVGATDTQYF

D: TRBD1
V: TRBV19
size: .
J: TRBJ2-1
DNA: TGTGCCAGTACGGTCCAACAGGGGGTAACTGAGCAGTTCTTC
CDR3: CASTVQQGVTEQFF

D: TRBD1
V: TRBV28
size: few
J: TRBJ1-2
DNA: TGTGCCAGCAGTTTAGGGACAGGGCTTGGCTACACCTTC
CDR3: CASSLGTGLGYTF

D: .
V: TRBV15
size: .
J: TRBJ2-3
DNA: TGTGCCACCAGCAGAGAGTTAGGACTTCTCACAGATACGCAGTATTTT
CDR3: CATSRELGLLTDTQYF

D: TRBD2
V: TRBV7-2
size: .
J: TRBJ2-1
DNA: TGTGCCAGCAGCTTAATGGGACTAGCGGGATCTGAGCAGTTCTTC
CDR3: CASSLMGLAGSEQFF

D: .
V: TRBV5-8
size: .
J: TRBJ1-2
DNA: TGTGCCAGCAGCCCGGTGGAGGGTTTCTATGGCTACACCTTC
CDR3: CASSPVEGFYGYTF

D: .
V: TRBV27
size: once
J: TRBJ1-2
DNA: TGTGCCAGCAGTTTGCGGGGGCGTCACTATGGCTACACCTTC
CDR3: CASSLRGRHYGYTF

D: TRBD2
V: TRBV3-1/TRBV3-2
size: .
J: TRBJ2-7
DNA: TGTGCCAGCAGCCCTCGGGCTAGCGGGATGAGCTCCTACGAGCAGTACTTC
CDR3: CASSPRASGMSSYEQYF

D: .
V: TRBV3-1/TRBV3-2
size: .
J: TRBJ1-1
DNA: TGTGCCAGCAGTAGACTCCGGAACACTGAAGCTTTCTTT
CDR3: CASSRLRNTEAFF

D: .
V: TRBV5-1
size: .
J: TRBJ2-7
DNA: TGCGCCAGCAGCTTGGCTCCGTCCTACGAGCAGTACTTC
CDR3: CASSLAPSYEQYF

D: TRBD2
V: TRBV7-9
size: once
J: TRBJ2-7
DNA: TGTGCCAGCAGCTTCCTTAGCGGGGGGCCCTACGAGCAGTACTTC
CDR3: CASSFLSGGPYEQYF

D: .
V: TRBV5-1
size: .
J: TRBJ1-3
DNA: TGCGCCAGCAGACAACAGGGATTACCTGGAAACACCATATATTTT
CDR3: CASRQQGLPGNTIYF

D: .
V: TRBV28
size: .
J: TRBJ2-1
DNA: TGTGCCAGCAGTTTCCGCAGCCTCGGGGGAAATGAGCAGTTCTTC
CDR3: CASSFRSLGGNEQFF

D: .
V: TRBV19
size: .
J: TRBJ2-1
DNA: TGTGCCAGTAGTAGGAGGGGGGGGAGCTCCTACAATGAGCAGTTCTTC
CDR3: CASSRRGGSSYNEQFF

D: .
V: TRBV6-6
size: .
J: TRBJ1-6
DNA: TGTGCCAGCAGTCCCAGAGGGGGATCACCCCTCCACTTT
CDR3: CASSPRGGSPLHF

D: TRBD2
V: TRBV5-4
size: .
J: TRBJ2-1
DNA: TGTGCCAGCAGTCGGGGACTAGCGGGAGATGGTTACAATGAGCAGTTCTTC
CDR3: CASSRGLAGDGYNEQFF

D: TRBD2
V: TRBV5-6
size: .
J: TRBJ2-1
DNA: TGTGCCAGCTGGACTAGCGGGATATATGAGCAGTTCTTC
CDR3: CASWTSGIYEQFF

D: .
V: TRBV7-2
size: .
J: TRBJ1-5
DNA: TGTGCCAGCAGCTTAGATGTCGGGCAGCCCCAGCATTTT
CDR3: CASSLDVGQPQHF

D: TRBD2
V: TRBV27
size: .
J: TRBJ2-7
DNA: TGTGCCAGCAGTTCCCATCAGGTGGGGGGGGTGGACGAGCAGTACTTC
CDR3: CASSSHQVGGVDEQYF

D: .
V: TRBV24-1
size: .
J: TRBJ2-1
DNA: TGTGCCACCAGTGATCCCGGCCTAGCGCTTAGCTCCTACAATGAGCAGTTCTTC
CDR3: CATSDPGLALSSYNEQFF

D: TRBD1
V: TRBV6-1
size: few
J: TRBJ2-7
DNA: TGTGCCAGCAGTGAAAAAGGAGGGACAGGGGGCTACGAGCAGTACTTC
CDR3: CASSEKGGTGGYEQYF

D: .
V: TRBV2
size: .
J: TRBJ1-5
DNA: TGTGCCAGCAGCCTGGTAGGGGCAGTAAAATATAGCAATCAGCCCCAGCATTTT
CDR3: CASSLVGAVKYSNQPQHF

D: TRBD1
V: TRBV6-2/TRBV6-3
size: .
J: TRBJ2-5
DNA: TGTGCCAGCAGTCCCTTCAGGGGGCGTCAAGAGACCCAGTACTTC
CDR3: CASSPFRGRQETQYF

D: .
V: TRBV27
size: .
J: TRBJ2-1
DNA: TGTGCCAGCAGCCCCGACTATAGAGCTCAGCAGTTCTTC
CDR3: CASSPDYRAQQFF